This record concerns one T cell receptor beta chain sequence. The antigen is not known. The germline CDR1 and CDR2 sequences are SGDLS and YYNGEE. The V end lost 2 bases, the J end lost 0 bases, and 12 bases lay between the germline ends. The CDR3 has 17 amino acids. Use of 60 Vbeta and 13 Jbeta primers characterized the PCR. Generated by immunoSEQ multiplex PCR, the TCRdb table keeps only in-frame clones and is missing some. The listing contains more than 40,000 clones. The source of the sample is a study of cytomegalovirus exposure and HLA in healthy donors. The wider study: The Caucasian-associated ancestry cluster held roughly 78% of a few hundred genotyped donors. Study outcomes and limitations: Per a later analysis, HLA-associated TCR beta chains showed more clonal expansion than other, equally common TCR beta chains.

V is TRBV9 and J is TRBJ1-6, with a weak D call TRBD1 (5 bases). Sequencing was done on a sample of PBMCs. The receptor's source is a male donor in good health and CMV-seronegative. DNA of the CDR3: TGTGCCAGCAGCGTCGGGGGGGTTAGCTCCTATAATTCACCCCTCCACTTT. Encoded protein: CASSVGGVSSYNSPLHF. Filled out from reference TRBV9 and TRBJ1-6, the complete variable domain reads DSGVTQTPKHLITATGQRVTLRCSPRSGDLSVYWYQQSLDQGLQFLIQYYNGEERAKGNILERFSAQQFPDLHSELNLSSLELGDSALYFCASSVGGVSSYNSPLHFGNGTRLTVT.